The rows below give T cell receptor beta chains drawn from one sample of a study of blood T cell repertoires in COVID-19. Sequencing used immunoSEQ multiplex PCR; TCRdb keeps in-frame clones, though not all of them. The sample lists 90,000 to 100,000 clones, about 83% occurring once. What was sequenced was peripheral blood. These receptors originate from a man between 65 and 80 years old with active or convalescent COVID-19. The CDR3 runs from the conserved cysteine through the conserved F or W. A D gene is named only where the DNA matches it firmly. A row's size may be missing; if present it is once, few, many or a size class.

V	D	J	size	DNA	CDR3
TRBV2	TRBD1	TRBJ2-1	.	TGTGCCAGCATGAGACAGGGACATGAGCAGTTCTTC	CASMRQGHEQFF
TRBV6-5	.	TRBJ1-2	.	TGTGCCAGCAGTTACACTAGCCGGACGGACAACTATGGCTACACCTTC	CASSYTSRTDNYGYTF
TRBV5-3	.	TRBJ1-6	.	TGTGCCAGAAGCCCCCGTGGACAGTTCTATAATTCACCCCTCCACTTT	CARSPRGQFYNSPLHF
TRBV19	.	TRBJ1-2	few	TGTGCCAGCCTTACGGAGGGGAGGACCTATGGCTACACCTTC	CASLTEGRTYGYTF
TRBV28	.	TRBJ1-5	few	TGTGCCAGCAGCCAGGGGCTACTCAATCAGCCCCAGCATTTT	CASSQGLLNQPQHF
TRBV28	.	TRBJ1-1	.	TGTGCCAGCAGTTTAGTCGGAGGGACTGAAGCTTTCTTT	CASSLVGGTEAFF
TRBV19	TRBD1	TRBJ2-1	.	TGTGCCAGTAGTATCCCCGACGGACAGGTCTCCTACAATGAGCAGTTCTTC	CASSIPDGQVSYNEQFF
TRBV18	TRBD1	TRBJ1-5	few	TGTGCCAGCTCACCAATGGACAGGGGGTCAGGTCAGCCCCAGCATTTT	CASSPMDRGSGQPQHF
TRBV5-4	.	TRBJ1-1	.	TGTGCCAGCAGCTTGGACAGTTCGAACACTGAAGCTTTCTTT	CASSLDSSNTEAFF
TRBV18	TRBD1	TRBJ2-7	.	TGTGCCAGCTCAGCCGGCGTCGCAGGGGGCGACGAGCAGTACTTC	CASSAGVAGGDEQYF
TRBV7-2	TRBD1	TRBJ1-1	once	TGTGCCAGCAGCAGCCGACAGGGAAGGGCTGAAGCTTTCTTT	CASSSRQGRAEAFF
TRBV7-2	TRBD2	TRBJ2-7	.	TGTGCCAGCAGCCCCCAGCGGGGGACAATGCGGGGGGAGCAGTACTTC	CASSPQRGTMRGEQYF
TRBV28	.	TRBJ2-7	once	TGTGCCAGCAGTCCTAGAAGTACAGGACCCTACGAGCAGTACTTC	CASSPRSTGPYEQYF
TRBV19	TRBD1	TRBJ1-2	once	TGTGCCAGTAGTATAAGATGGACAGGGGGCAACTATGGCTACACCTTC	CASSIRWTGGNYGYTF
TRBV27	TRBD2	TRBJ2-5	.	TGTGCCAGCACACGACTAGCGGGGGGCTCAGGCCCCAAAGAGACCCAGTACTTC	CASTRLAGGSGPKETQYF
TRBV7-2	.	TRBJ2-7	.	TGTGCCAGCAGCCGCCAACCGGGACTCCGATTCGAGCAGTACTTC	CASSRQPGLRFEQYF
TRBV28	.	TRBJ1-2	.	TGTGCCAGCAGTTTACGGCGGGCCGGGTCCTATGGCTACACCTTC	CASSLRRAGSYGYTF
TRBV20-1	TRBD2	TRBJ2-3	.	TGCAGTGCTAGTCGAACTAGCGGGGGAACCACAGATACGCAGTATTTT	CSASRTSGGTTDTQYF
TRBV7-9	TRBD1	TRBJ1-6	.	TGTGCCAGCAGCTTCTCCGGGACAGTGAATAATTCACCCCTCCACTTT	CASSFSGTVNNSPLHF
TRBV7-2	.	TRBJ2-7	.	TGTGCCAGCAGCTTAGCCAGGGGAATCTACGAGCAGTACTTC	CASSLARGIYEQYF
TRBV9	TRBD2	TRBJ2-3	.	TGTGCCAGCAGCGTACGACCAGGACTAGCGGGGTCAGATACGCAGTATTTT	CASSVRPGLAGSDTQYF
TRBV19	.	TRBJ2-4	.	TGTGCCAGTAGTATAGGGTCCGGACTAGCCAAAAACATTCAGTACTTC	CASSIGSGLAKNIQYF
TRBV7-6	TRBD2	TRBJ2-1	.	TGTGCCAGCAGTCATAGCGGGAGTTCATACAATGAGCAGTTCTTC	CASSHSGSSYNEQFF
TRBV6-5	TRBD1	TRBJ2-5	.	TGTGCCAGCAGTTACCGGGACAGGAAGACCCAGTACTTC	CASSYRDRKTQYF
TRBV7-2	TRBD1	TRBJ1-1	.	TGTGCCAGCAGCCCTCAACAGGGGGCTGAAGCTTTCTTT	CASSPQQGAEAFF
TRBV2	.	TRBJ2-2	once	TGTGCCAGCAGTGAAGGTACAAGCACCGGGGAGCTGTTTTTT	CASSEGTSTGELFF
TRBV7-2	TRBD1	TRBJ2-7	.	TGTGCCAGCAGCACTAGACAGGGCCTCTACGAGCAGTACTTC	CASSTRQGLYEQYF
TRBV7-2	TRBD1	TRBJ1-3	.	TGTGCCAGCAGCTTAAGCAGGGGGCGCGGAAACACCATATATTTT	CASSLSRGRGNTIYF
TRBV11-3	TRBD1	TRBJ2-3	.	TGTGCCAGCAGCTTTTCAACCGGGACAGGGAGCACAGATACGCAGTATTTT	CASSFSTGTGSTDTQYF
TRBV28	.	TRBJ2-5	few	TGTGCCAGCAGTTTAAACAGGGCATGGGGAGAGACCCAGTACTTC	CASSLNRAWGETQYF
TRBV12-3/TRBV12-4	.	TRBJ1-2	.	TGTGCCAGCAGTTCTTTAGACTCTTCAGGCTACACCTTC	CASSSLDSSGYTF
TRBV11-2	TRBD2	TRBJ2-1	.	TGTGCCAGCAGCACCCCCAATTTTGTGCGGGGGGGCCACAATGAGCAGTTCTTC	CASSTPNFVRGGHNEQFF
TRBV4-3	TRBD1	TRBJ1-2	.	TGCGCCAGCAGCCAAGGGGGACAGGGGGCCCTGGGCTACACCTTC	CASSQGGQGALGYTF
TRBV6-5	TRBD2	TRBJ2-2	.	TGTGCCAGCTATAGCGGGGGGCTTAACACCGGGGAGCTGTTTTTT	CASYSGGLNTGELFF
TRBV28	TRBD2	TRBJ2-5	.	TGTGCCAGCAGTCCTCGCCTAGCGGGGGTCCAAGAGACCCAGTACTTC	CASSPRLAGVQETQYF
TRBV9	TRBD1	TRBJ1-6	.	TGTGCCAGCAGCCCACAGGGGACAGGGGGCGTTTCACCCCTCCACTTT	CASSPQGTGGVSPLHF
TRBV2	TRBD1	TRBJ1-3	few	TGTGCCAGCAGTCCCGACAGGGGGATCTATTTT	CASSPDRGIYF